This TCR beta chain was obtained from a study of blood T cells in healthy people across ages. General study findings and limits: Comparison with aged donors showed that long-lived donors had more naive CD4+ cells and higher diversity. Diversity estimates drawn from one million T cells were deemed underestimates. As age increased, TCR beta diversity per million T cells fell in a roughly linear fashion.

The draw of peripheral blood yielded around 9.6 milliliters from each donor. Together with a sample-barcoded 5' primer, a J-beta primer mix was included in a second PCR lasting 7 to 11 cycles. A single record per CDR3 protein comes from TCRdb applying MiXCR to the 5' RACE reads. This sample has more than 650,000 distinct CDR3 sequences, with approximately 55% found just once. This clonotype showed up just a few times. Its antigen remains unknown. The germline V gene encodes CDR1 SGDLS and CDR2 YYNGEE. V was clipped by 3 bases and J by 3 bases; unmatched bases: 3. CDR3 length: 14 amino acids. The TCR sequence derives from a man at least 80 years old in good health. The sample consisted of blood. The chain couples TRBV9 to TRBJ2-7; 10 positions agree with TRBD2. The CDR3: CASSEGLAFYEQYF. The CDR3 bases are TGTGCCAGCAGCGAGGGACTAGCGTTCTACGAGCAGTACTTC.